This T cell receptor (beta chain) was profiled in a study of Graves' ophthalmopathy and Graves' hyperthyroidism. Overall study context: No progression to ophthalmopathy over 18 months defined stable hyperthyroidism. Whole-study findings and limits: Ophthalmopathy progression cases were predicted by the model with approximately 71% sensitivity and approximately 76% specificity.

Concerning this clonotype: The antigen remains unidentified.

Amplification of the TCR beta CDR3 regions used RNA transcripts (as template). RT-PCR in the first round used HTBI primers; a second-round multiplex PCR followed. Using its own MiXCR run on the multiplex PCR reads, TCRdb lists one record per CDR3 protein. The data contain more than 1,000,000 distinct CDR3 sequences, about two fifths of them seen just once; the ten biggest clones take up over 8.5%. Thyroid ultrasound, orbital computed tomography, TRAb, serum thyroxine and clinical symptoms formed the basis of diagnosis. The material sequenced was peripheral blood or thyroid tissue (not recorded which). The TCR sequence derives from an adult man with Graves' hyperthyroidism.

The DNA for the CDR3 is TGTGCCAGCAGTGAGGGGAAACGACAGCCCCAGCATTTT. As protein: CASSEGKRQPQHF. The V and J genes are TRBV25-1 and TRBJ1-5; D not resolved. The ends were cut back, 3 bases at V and 7 bases at J, with 10 bases in the middle. This CDR3 is built from 13 residues. Germline V gene data show CDR1 as MGHDK and CDR2 as SYGVNS.